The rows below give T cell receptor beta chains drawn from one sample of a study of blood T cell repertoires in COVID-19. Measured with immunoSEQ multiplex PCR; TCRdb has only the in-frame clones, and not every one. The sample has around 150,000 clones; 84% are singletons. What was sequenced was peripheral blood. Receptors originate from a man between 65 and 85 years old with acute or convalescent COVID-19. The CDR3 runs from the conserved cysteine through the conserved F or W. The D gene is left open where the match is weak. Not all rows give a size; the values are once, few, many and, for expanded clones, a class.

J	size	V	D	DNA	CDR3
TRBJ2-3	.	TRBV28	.	TGTGCCAGCAGTTCACAAGGCACGGGGGATACGCAGTATTTT	CASSSQGTGDTQYF
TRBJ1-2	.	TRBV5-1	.	TGCGCCAGCAGCTTGGGTGCAGGGGAAGCTAACTATGGCTACACCTTC	CASSLGAGEANYGYTF
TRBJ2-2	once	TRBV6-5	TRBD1	TGTGCCAGCAGTAGGGGGCGCGTAAACACCGGGGAGCTGTTTTTT	CASSRGRVNTGELFF
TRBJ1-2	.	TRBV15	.	TGTGCCACCAGCAGAGATCGCGTGCCTAACTATGGCTACACCTTC	CATSRDRVPNYGYTF
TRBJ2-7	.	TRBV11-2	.	TGTGCCAGCAGCTTAGACTCCCCCCGTCAGGGCCACGAGCAGTACTTC	CASSLDSPRQGHEQYF
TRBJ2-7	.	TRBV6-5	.	TGTGCCAGCAGCCGCGACCCACGGCTAGCCCACGAGCAGTACTTC	CASSRDPRLAHEQYF
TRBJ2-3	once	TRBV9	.	TGTGCCAGCAGCGGTTCCATCGGGAGCACAGATACGCAGTATTTT	CASSGSIGSTDTQYF
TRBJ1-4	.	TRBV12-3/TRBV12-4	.	TGTGCCAGCAGTTGGGGCCTTAATGAAAAACTGTTTTTT	CASSWGLNEKLFF
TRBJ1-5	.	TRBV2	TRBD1	TGTGCCAGCGGCTTCCCCGAGGGGGCAGGGAATCAGCCCCAGCATTTT	CASGFPEGAGNQPQHF
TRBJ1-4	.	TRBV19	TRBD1	TGTGCCGGATCGGACAGGATTAATGAAAAACTGTTTTTT	CAGSDRINEKLFF
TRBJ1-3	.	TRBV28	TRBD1	TGTGCCAGCAGCCTAGTGGGGACAGTCTCTGGAAACACCATATATTTT	CASSLVGTVSGNTIYF
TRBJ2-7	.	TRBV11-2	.	TGTGCCAGCAGCTTAGTAGCTGACGGCGAGCAGTACTTC	CASSLVADGEQYF
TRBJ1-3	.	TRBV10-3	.	TGTGCCATCAGTGAGTCAATCGCAGGGGACTCTGGAAACACCATATATTTT	CAISESIAGDSGNTIYF
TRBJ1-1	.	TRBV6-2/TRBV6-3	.	TGTGCCAGCAGTGCTGACCGGGACACGGGAAAGTCTTTCTTT	CASSADRDTGKSFF
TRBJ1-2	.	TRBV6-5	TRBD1	TGTGCCAGCAGTCCGGGACAGAACTTCGGCTACACCTTC	CASSPGQNFGYTF
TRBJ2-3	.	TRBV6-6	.	TGTGCCAGCACATTGACAGATACGCAGTATTTT	CASTLTDTQYF
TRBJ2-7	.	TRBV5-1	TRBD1	TGCGCCAGCCAACTTGGGACAGGGATTAGCCACGAGCAGTACTTC	CASQLGTGISHEQYF
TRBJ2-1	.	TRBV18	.	TGTGCCAGCTCACCATACGGGTCTATCACCTACAATGAGCAGTTCTTC	CASSPYGSITYNEQFF
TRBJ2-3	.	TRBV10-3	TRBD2	TGTGCCACTGGGGGGGGAAGGGAGGATACGCAGTATTTT	CATGGGREDTQYF
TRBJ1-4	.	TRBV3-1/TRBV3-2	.	TGTGCCAGCAGCCCAGACAGGGAAAAACTGTTTTTT	CASSPDREKLFF
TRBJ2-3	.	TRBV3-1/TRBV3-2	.	TGTGCCAGCAGCCAAAGCTCTAGCACAGATACGCAGTATTTT	CASSQSSSTDTQYF
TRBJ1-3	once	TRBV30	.	TGTGCCTGGACAACAGGGAACTCTGGAAACACCATATATTTT	CAWTTGNSGNTIYF
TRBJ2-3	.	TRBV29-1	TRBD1	TGCAGCGTTGACGAAGGGGGCATTGGTACAGATACGCAGTATTTT	CSVDEGGIGTDTQYF
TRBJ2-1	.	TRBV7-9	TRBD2	TGTGCCAGCAGCTTAGGGCTAGCGGGAGGGCCCTCGGATGAGCAGTTCTTC	CASSLGLAGGPSDEQFF
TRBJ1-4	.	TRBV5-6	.	TGTGCCAGCAGCTTGTTTCAAGGGGATGGTGAAAAACTGTTTTTT	CASSLFQGDGEKLFF
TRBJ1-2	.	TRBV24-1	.	TGTGCCACCAGTCTCGGGAGGGAGTCCAGCCATGGCTACACCTTC	CATSLGRESSHGYTF
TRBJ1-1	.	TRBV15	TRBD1	TGTGCCACCAGCAGACGAAGACAGGGCGCTGAAGCTTTCTTT	CATSRRRQGAEAFF
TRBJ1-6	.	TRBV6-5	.	TGTGCCAGCACCTCTGGAGTTTTGGGTTCACCCCTCCACTTT	CASTSGVLGSPLHF
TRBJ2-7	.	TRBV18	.	TGTGCCAGCTCATCTCCGGCGGTGTCCTACGAGCAGTACTTC	CASSSPAVSYEQYF
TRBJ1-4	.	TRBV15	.	TGTGCCACCAGCAGAGGCAGGGATGAGGTAAAACTGTTTTTT	CATSRGRDEVKLFF
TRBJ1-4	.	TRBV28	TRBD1	TGTGCCAGCAGTTTACGGAGACAGGGTTCTGAAAAACTGTTTTTT	CASSLRRQGSEKLFF
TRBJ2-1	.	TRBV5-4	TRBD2	TGTGCCAGCAGCTCGGGACTAGCGGGCCAGAGCTCCTACAATGAGCAGTTCTTC	CASSSGLAGQSSYNEQFF
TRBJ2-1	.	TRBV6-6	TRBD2	TGTGCCAGCAGGGAGGGACTAGCTCTTGAGCAGTTCTTC	CASREGLALEQFF
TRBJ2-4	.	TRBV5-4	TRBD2	TGTGCCAGCAGCTTTGTCGGGGGGACCCAAAGAAACATTCAGTACTTC	CASSFVGGTQRNIQYF
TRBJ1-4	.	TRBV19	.	TGTGCCAGTAGCTTGGACTCAGGTGGTGAAAAACTGTTTTTT	CASSLDSGGEKLFF
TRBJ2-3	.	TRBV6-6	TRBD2	TGTGCCAGCCAGCGGGAGGGCACAGATACGCAGTATTTT	CASQREGTDTQYF
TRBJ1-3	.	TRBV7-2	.	TGTGCCAGCAGCTTAGCCCCGGGTGGGATCAGGGGTAACACCATATATTTT	CASSLAPGGIRGNTIYF
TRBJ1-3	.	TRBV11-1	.	TGTGCCAGCAGCTTAGCACAGACCCGCTCTGGAAACACCATATATTTT	CASSLAQTRSGNTIYF
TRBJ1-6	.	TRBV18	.	TGTGCCAGCTCACCGGCAGGGGTGGACTCACCCCTCCACTTT	CASSPAGVDSPLHF
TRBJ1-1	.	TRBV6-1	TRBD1	TGTGCCAGCAGTGATCTCGGAGGGGGCAGGGGAGCTTTCTTT	CASSDLGGGRGAFF
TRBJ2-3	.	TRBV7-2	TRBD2	TGTGCCAGCAGCTTACTAGCGGGGGAAGATACGCAGTATTTT	CASSLLAGEDTQYF
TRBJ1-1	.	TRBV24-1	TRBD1	TGTGCCACCAGTGTGACAGGGGGCACTGAAGCTTTCTTT	CATSVTGGTEAFF
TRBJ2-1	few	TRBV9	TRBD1	TGTGCCAGCAGCCCAGGACAGGGCAACAATGAGCAGTTCTTC	CASSPGQGNNEQFF
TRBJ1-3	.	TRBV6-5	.	TGTGCCAGCAAAAGAGAGCTCTCTGGAAACACCATATATTTT	CASKRELSGNTIYF
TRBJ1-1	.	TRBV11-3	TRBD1	TGTGCCAGCAGCTTTCTGCAGGGGGCGATTCTTTTCTTT	CASSFLQGAILFF
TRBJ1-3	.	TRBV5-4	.	TGTGCCAGCAGCTTACAGGGCTCTGGAAACACCATATATTTT	CASSLQGSGNTIYF
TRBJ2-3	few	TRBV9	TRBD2	TGTGCCAGCAGCGGGACTAGCGGGGGCTTCACAGATACGCAGTATTTT	CASSGTSGGFTDTQYF
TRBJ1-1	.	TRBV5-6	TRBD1	TGTGCCAGCAGCCTGACAGGGGGCATAGGGACTGAAGCTTTCTTT	CASSLTGGIGTEAFF
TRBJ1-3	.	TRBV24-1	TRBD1	TGTGCCACCAGTGATGGGACAGGGACTGGAAACACCATATATTTT	CATSDGTGTGNTIYF
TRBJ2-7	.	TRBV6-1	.	TGTGCCAGCAGTGACCCCTGGGGGCGAGAGCAGTACTTC	CASSDPWGREQYF
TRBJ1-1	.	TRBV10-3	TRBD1	TGTGCCATCAGTGACCGGACAGGGGGGAACACTGAAGCTTTCTTT	CAISDRTGGNTEAFF
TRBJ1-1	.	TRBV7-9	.	TGTGCCAGCAGCTTAGAGGTGGGCATGGTTCTGAACACTGAAGCTTTCTTT	CASSLEVGMVLNTEAFF
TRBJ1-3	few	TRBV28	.	TGTGCCAGCAGTTTGTTTAGCGGGGCAACGGGAAACACCATATATTTT	CASSLFSGATGNTIYF
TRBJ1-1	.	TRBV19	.	TGTGCCAGTAGTACCCCGGACTATTCGGATAGGACTGAAGCTTTCTTT	CASSTPDYSDRTEAFF
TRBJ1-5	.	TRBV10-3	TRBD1	TGTGCCATCAGTGAGGGCAGGGGGAGGAATCAGCCCCAGCATTTT	CAISEGRGRNQPQHF
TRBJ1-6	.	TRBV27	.	TGTGCCAGCAGCCCAAAAGGGGGGGGGCTGAGGAATTCACCCCTCCACTTT	CASSPKGGGLRNSPLHF
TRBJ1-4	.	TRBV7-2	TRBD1	TGTGCCAGCAGCGAATACAGGGGGCGAAATGAAAAACTGTTTTTT	CASSEYRGRNEKLFF
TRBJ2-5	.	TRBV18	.	TGTGCCAGCTCCCTCGGGACTCCTAGGGAGACCCAGTACTTC	CASSLGTPRETQYF
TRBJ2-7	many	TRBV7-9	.	TGTGCCAGCAGCTTAGTCGGGATCGAGCAGTACTTC	CASSLVGIEQYF
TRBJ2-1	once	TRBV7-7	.	TGTGCTAGCAGCTTAAACGTCGGGAGCTCCTACAATGAGCAGTTCTTC	CASSLNVGSSYNEQFF